Listed below are T cell receptor beta chains from one sample, sequenced in a study of cytomegalovirus exposure and HLA in healthy donors. Sequencing was performed with immunoSEQ multiplex PCR; in TCRdb, only in-frame clones are kept and a portion is missing. The sample contains more than 80,000 clones, 65% to 85% of which appear only once. The specimen was PBMCs. The receptor set was obtained from a male donor in good health and CMV-seropositive. CDR3s include the opening cysteine and the closing phenylalanine or tryptophan. A D gene is named only where the DNA matches it firmly. Where a row states a size, it is once, few, many or the class of an expanded clone; other rows omit it.

>.|TRBV27|.|TRBJ2-7
TGTGCCAGCAGTACAGGGTCGGGAGGCGTCGAGCAGTACTTC
CASSTGSGGVEQYF
>TRBD1|TRBV2|.|TRBJ1-5
TGTGCCAGCAGTCCGACAGGGGGGAGGAATCAGCCCCAGCATTTT
CASSPTGGRNQPQHF
>.|TRBV4-2|.|TRBJ2-7
TGTGCCAGCAGTGAGGGGGAAAGCGGAGGAAACTACGAGCAGTACTTC
CASSEGESGGNYEQYF
>.|TRBV9|once|TRBJ1-1
TGTGCCAGCAGCGTTCCCGACAGGTCGTGGGACACTGAAGCTTTCTTT
CASSVPDRSWDTEAFF
>.|TRBV30|.|TRBJ1-2
TGTGCCTGGAGGGAGAGGGGGGGCACTGGCTACACCTTC
CAWRERGGTGYTF
>.|TRBV15|.|TRBJ1-6
TGTGCCACCAGCGGACCGACGGGAAATTCACCCCTCCACTTT
CATSGPTGNSPLHF
>TRBD1|TRBV2|.|TRBJ1-4
TGTGCCAGCAGCCGACAGGGGGCGTCTAATGAAAAACTGTTTTTT
CASSRQGASNEKLFF
>.|TRBV7-2|.|TRBJ1-1
TGTGCCAGCAGCTATACCAGGGGTACTGAAGCTTTCTTT
CASSYTRGTEAFF
>.|TRBV9|.|TRBJ2-6
TGTGCCAGCAGCGTAAGAGGCAACGTCCTGACTTTC
CASSVRGNVLTF
>.|TRBV30|.|TRBJ2-4
TGTGCCTATGGGGGGGGCGCGGCCAAAAACATTCAGTACTTC
CAYGGGAAKNIQYF
>.|TRBV27|.|TRBJ1-2
TGTGCCAGCAGTTTATTGGGCAACTATGGCTACACCTTC
CASSLLGNYGYTF
>.|TRBV7-9|.|TRBJ2-3
TGTGCCAGCAGCTCGGGATGGGGGCCCACAGATACGCAGTATTTT
CASSSGWGPTDTQYF
>.|TRBV7-2|once|TRBJ2-3
TGTGCCAGCAGCTTGATTTCGACAGGTGCTGGCACAGATACGCAGTATTTT
CASSLISTGAGTDTQYF
>.|TRBV7-3|few|TRBJ2-1
TGTGCCAGCAGCCGGACAGGGAGCCGGACTAGGGTAAATGAGCAGTTCTTC
CASSRTGSRTRVNEQFF
>.|TRBV9|.|TRBJ2-7
TGTGCCAGCAGCGTGGAGTCCCAGGGCTACGAGCAGTACTTC
CASSVESQGYEQYF
>.|TRBV5-1|.|TRBJ2-1
TGCGCCAGCAGCTTTTCCGGGACATACAATGAGCAGTTCTTC
CASSFSGTYNEQFF
>TRBD2|TRBV7-2|.|TRBJ2-7
TGTGCCAGCAGCTTATCGGGACTAGCGGGAGATCCGTACGAGCAGTACTTC
CASSLSGLAGDPYEQYF
>.|TRBV28|.|TRBJ1-3
TGTGCCAGCAGTTCCCTCCAAGGGGCTACTGGAAACACCATATATTTT
CASSSLQGATGNTIYF
>.|TRBV9|.|TRBJ2-1
TGTGCCAGCAGCGCTGAGCGGAGTCCCGGCAATGAGCAGTTCTTC
CASSAERSPGNEQFF
>TRBD2|TRBV4-3|few|TRBJ2-1
TGCGCCAGCAGCGGGGGACTAGGACACAATGAGCAGTTCTTC
CASSGGLGHNEQFF
>TRBD2|TRBV6-5|.|TRBJ2-1
TGTGCCAGCAGTTACGGGGGGGAAGATGAGCAGTTCTTC
CASSYGGEDEQFF
>TRBD1|TRBV5-8|few|TRBJ2-7
TGTGCCAGCAGCTTGCGAGTGTACAGGGGCCTCCACGAGCAGTACTTC
CASSLRVYRGLHEQYF
>TRBD1|TRBV7-4|.|TRBJ2-2
TGTGCCAGCAGCCATTCAGGGGGAAACACCGGGGAGCTGTTTTTT
CASSHSGGNTGELFF
>TRBD1|TRBV7-9|.|TRBJ2-7
TGTGCCAGCAGCGCCAGGACAGGCTCCTACGAGCAGTACTTC
CASSARTGSYEQYF
>TRBD2|TRBV13|.|TRBJ2-5
TGTGCCAGCAGCCCGACTAGCGGGAGACCACAAGAGACCCAGTACTTC
CASSPTSGRPQETQYF
>TRBD1|TRBV7-2|.|TRBJ1-1
TGTGCCAGCAGGGAGGACAGGGACTCTGAAGCTTTCTTT
CASREDRDSEAFF
>.|TRBV14|.|TRBJ2-7
TGTGCCAGCAGCCCCACAGGCTACGAGCAGTACTTC
CASSPTGYEQYF
>.|TRBV19|.|TRBJ1-5
TGTGCCAGTAGTTGGGGGGAGGCGCCCCAGCATTTT
CASSWGEAPQHF
>TRBD1|TRBV27|.|TRBJ1-1
TGTGCCAGCAGCCCCGGGACAGGGGGCGGTACTGAAGCTTTCTTT
CASSPGTGGGTEAFF
>.|TRBV28|once|TRBJ1-1
TGTGCCAGCAGTTTAGAGGGTAACGCTGAAGCTTTCTTT
CASSLEGNAEAFF
>TRBD1|TRBV5-1|.|TRBJ1-4
TGCGCCAGCGGGACAGGGAATTCCGGTAATGAAAAACTGTTTTTT
CASGTGNSGNEKLFF
>TRBD1|TRBV7-9|.|TRBJ1-1
TGTGCCAGCAGCCAAGGGACAGGAGGCAGGGGGGCTTTCTTT
CASSQGTGGRGAFF
>TRBD1|TRBV30|once|TRBJ1-4
TGTGCCTGGACCCTACAGGGGGGAAAACTGTTTTTT
CAWTLQGGKLFF
>.|TRBV11-3|.|TRBJ1-3
TGTGCCAGCACTAAGCAAGGGCGGGGCCAGGGTGGAAACACCATATATTTT
CASTKQGRGQGGNTIYF
>TRBD2|TRBV28|few|TRBJ2-5
TGTGCCAGCAGTAGAGCGGGAGTGGGGCAAGAGACCCAGTACTTC
CASSRAGVGQETQYF
>.|TRBV28|.|TRBJ1-4
TGTGCCAGCAGTTCCCCGCATGACAGGACCGCAACTAATGAAAAACTGTTTTTT
CASSSPHDRTATNEKLFF
>TRBD2|TRBV4-2|.|TRBJ2-1
TGTGCCAGCAGCCAAGATCCGGGCGGGGAGGGGAATGAGCAGTTCTTC
CASSQDPGGEGNEQFF
>.|TRBV7-2|.|TRBJ2-3
TGTGCCAGCAGCTACGGCGGGTTAAGCACAGATACGCAGTATTTT
CASSYGGLSTDTQYF
>.|TRBV4-1|.|TRBJ2-1
TGCGCCAGCAGCCAAGGACTGTACGGTGAGCAGTTCTTC
CASSQGLYGEQFF
>.|TRBV29-1|.|TRBJ1-2
TGCAGCGGTGGACAGACTAACTATGGCTACACCTTC
CSGGQTNYGYTF
>TRBD1|TRBV18|.|TRBJ1-1
TGTGCCAGCTCTGATCGACAGGGGGTATCGGGTACTGAAGCTTTCTTT
CASSDRQGVSGTEAFF
>.|TRBV9|.|TRBJ2-2
TGTGCCAGCAGCGTAGGGGCCACCGGGGAGCTGTTTTTT
CASSVGATGELFF
>TRBD2|TRBV4-3|.|TRBJ2-1
TGCGCCAGCAGCCAAGAAGGTTGGGGGGGTGAGCAGTTCTTC
CASSQEGWGGEQFF
>.|TRBV28|once|TRBJ2-7
TGTGCCAGCAGTTTATTGATTTCGGGATCCTACGAGCAGTACTTC
CASSLLISGSYEQYF
>.|TRBV10-3|.|TRBJ2-5
TGTGCCACTGGCCTAGAGAAAGAGACCCAGTACTTC
CATGLEKETQYF
>TRBD1|TRBV27|.|TRBJ1-2
TGTGCCAGCAGCCCGGACAGGGGGTATGGCTACACCTTC
CASSPDRGYGYTF
>.|TRBV19|once|TRBJ2-1
TGTGCCAGTAGCTTAGGAGGGCCCGAGCAGTTCTTC
CASSLGGPEQFF
>.|TRBV27|.|TRBJ1-5
TGTGCCAGCAGTTTAGAGAGTAGCAATCAGCCCCAGCATTTT
CASSLESSNQPQHF
>.|TRBV6-5|few|TRBJ1-1
TGTGCCAGCAGTTATCGGTACGGAGCTTTCTTT
CASSYRYGAFF
>.|TRBV19|.|TRBJ2-7
TGTGCCAGTATGAACAGGGTATACGAGCAGTACTTC
CASMNRVYEQYF
>.|TRBV25-1|.|TRBJ1-5
TGTGCCAGCAGTGAGTCCGGTTTGCCCCAGCATTTT
CASSESGLPQHF
>TRBD1|TRBV19|.|TRBJ2-3
TGTGCCAGTAGTATCCGGTCGACAGGGACAGATACGCAGTATTTT
CASSIRSTGTDTQYF
>TRBD1|TRBV5-4|.|TRBJ2-7
TGTGCCAGCAGCTCGGTGGGACAGGTCTACGAGCAGTACTTC
CASSSVGQVYEQYF
>.|TRBV25-1|.|TRBJ2-6
TGTGCCAGCAGTGGGGGCGGTGTATCTGGGGCCAACGTCCTGACTTTC
CASSGGGVSGANVLTF
>.|TRBV7-6|.|TRBJ2-3
TGTGCCAGCAGCTCCCTATCCGGGAGTACAGATACGCAGTATTTT
CASSSLSGSTDTQYF
>TRBD1|TRBV7-2|once|TRBJ1-2
TGTGCCAGCAGCTTAGATAGGGGGACAGCTAACTATGGCTACACCTTC
CASSLDRGTANYGYTF
>TRBD2|TRBV4-3|.|TRBJ2-3
TGCGCCAGCAGCCAAGAGAAGCGGACTAGTACTTTCCTTCGGAGCACAGATACGCAGTATTTT
CASSQEKRTSTFLRSTDTQYF
>.|TRBV6-5|.|TRBJ1-5
TGTGCCAGCAGTTACCAACTGCCAGGGAGGGGTCAGCCCCAGCATTTT
CASSYQLPGRGQPQHF
>.|TRBV7-2|.|TRBJ1-5
TGTGCCAGCAGCTTAGTGGGAGACAATCAGCCCCAGCATTTT
CASSLVGDNQPQHF
>TRBD1|TRBV5-1|.|TRBJ2-7
TGCGCCAGCAGCTTGCTGGGACAGGGGCCCTACGAGCAGTACTTC
CASSLLGQGPYEQYF